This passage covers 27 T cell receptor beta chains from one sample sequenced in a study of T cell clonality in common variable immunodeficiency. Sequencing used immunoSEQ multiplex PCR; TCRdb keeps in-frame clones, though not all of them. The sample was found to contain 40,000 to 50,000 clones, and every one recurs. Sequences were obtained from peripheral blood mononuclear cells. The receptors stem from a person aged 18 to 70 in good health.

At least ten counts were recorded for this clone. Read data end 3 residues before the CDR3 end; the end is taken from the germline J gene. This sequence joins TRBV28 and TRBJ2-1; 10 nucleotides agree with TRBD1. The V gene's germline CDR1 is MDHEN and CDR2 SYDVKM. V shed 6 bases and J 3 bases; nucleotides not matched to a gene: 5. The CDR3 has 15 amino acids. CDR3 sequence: CASRETGGGYNEQFF. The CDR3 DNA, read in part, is TGTGCCAGCAGGGAGACAGGGGGCGGCTACAATGAG.

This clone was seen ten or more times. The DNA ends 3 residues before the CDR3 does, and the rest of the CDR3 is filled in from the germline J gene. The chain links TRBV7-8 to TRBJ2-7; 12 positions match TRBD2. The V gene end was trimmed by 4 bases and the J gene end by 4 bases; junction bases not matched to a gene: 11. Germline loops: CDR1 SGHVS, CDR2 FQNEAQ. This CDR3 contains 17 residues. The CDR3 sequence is CASSSSGLAGGPYEQYF. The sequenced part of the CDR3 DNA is TGTGCCAGCAGCTCCTCGGGGCTAGCGGGGGGGCCTTACGAG.

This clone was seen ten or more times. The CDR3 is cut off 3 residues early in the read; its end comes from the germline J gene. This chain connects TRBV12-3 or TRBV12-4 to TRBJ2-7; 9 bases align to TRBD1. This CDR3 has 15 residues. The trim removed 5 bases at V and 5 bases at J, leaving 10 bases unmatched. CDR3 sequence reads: CASSTPGQGPNEQYF. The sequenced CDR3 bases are TGTGCCAGCAGTACCCCGGGACAGGGTCCCAACGAG.

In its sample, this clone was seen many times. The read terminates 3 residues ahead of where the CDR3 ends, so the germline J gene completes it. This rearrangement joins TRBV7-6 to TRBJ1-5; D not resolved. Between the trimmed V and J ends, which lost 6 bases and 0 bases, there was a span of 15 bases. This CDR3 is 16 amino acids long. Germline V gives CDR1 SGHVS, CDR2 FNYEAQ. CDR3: CASSSGGTHSNQPQHF. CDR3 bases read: TGTGCCAGCAGTTCAGGTGGAACACATAGCAATCAGCCC.

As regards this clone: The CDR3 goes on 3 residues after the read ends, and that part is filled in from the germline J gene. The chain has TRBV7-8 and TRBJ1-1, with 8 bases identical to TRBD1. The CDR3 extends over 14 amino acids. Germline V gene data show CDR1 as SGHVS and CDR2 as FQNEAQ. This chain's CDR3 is CASSSDRGLPEAFF. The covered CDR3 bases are TGTGCCAGCAGCTCAGACAGGGGCCTCCCCGAA.

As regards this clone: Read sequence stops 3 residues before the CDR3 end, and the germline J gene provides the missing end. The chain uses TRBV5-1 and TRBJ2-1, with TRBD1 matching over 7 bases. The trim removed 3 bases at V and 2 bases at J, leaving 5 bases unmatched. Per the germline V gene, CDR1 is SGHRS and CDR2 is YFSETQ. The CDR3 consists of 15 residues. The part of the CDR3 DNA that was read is TGCGCCAGCAGCTCAACGGGACAGACCTACAATGAG. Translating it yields CASSSTGQTYNE. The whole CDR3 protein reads CASSSTGQTYNEQFF.

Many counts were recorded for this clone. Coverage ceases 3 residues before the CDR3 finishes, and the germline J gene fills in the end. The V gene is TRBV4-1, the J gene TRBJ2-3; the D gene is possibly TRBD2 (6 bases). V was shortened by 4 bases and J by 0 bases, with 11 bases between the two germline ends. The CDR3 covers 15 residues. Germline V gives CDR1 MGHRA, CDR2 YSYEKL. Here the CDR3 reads CASSLTRSSTDTQYF. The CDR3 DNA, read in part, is TGCGCCAGCAGCCTGACTAGATCTAGCACAGATACG.

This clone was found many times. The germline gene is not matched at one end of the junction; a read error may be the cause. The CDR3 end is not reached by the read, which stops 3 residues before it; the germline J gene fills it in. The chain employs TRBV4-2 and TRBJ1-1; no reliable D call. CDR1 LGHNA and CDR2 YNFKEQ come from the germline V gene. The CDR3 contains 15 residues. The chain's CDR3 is CASSQDPGGNTEAFF. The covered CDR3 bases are TGCGCCAGCAGCCAAGATCCGGGTGGGAACACTGAA.

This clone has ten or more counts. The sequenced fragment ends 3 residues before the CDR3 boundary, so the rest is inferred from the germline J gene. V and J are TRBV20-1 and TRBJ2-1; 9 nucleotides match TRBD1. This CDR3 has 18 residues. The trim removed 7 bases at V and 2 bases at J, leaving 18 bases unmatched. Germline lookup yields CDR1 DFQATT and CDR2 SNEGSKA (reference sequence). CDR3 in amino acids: CSVKPGQGYTEAYNEQFF. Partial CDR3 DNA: TGCAGTGTCAAACCGGGACAGGGCTACACCGAGGCCTACAATGAG.

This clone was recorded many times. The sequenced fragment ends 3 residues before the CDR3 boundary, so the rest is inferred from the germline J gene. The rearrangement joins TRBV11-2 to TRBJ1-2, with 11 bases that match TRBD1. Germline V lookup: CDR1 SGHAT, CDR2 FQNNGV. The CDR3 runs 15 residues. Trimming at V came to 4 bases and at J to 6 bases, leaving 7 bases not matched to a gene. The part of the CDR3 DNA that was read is TGTGCCAGCAGCTCGGACAGGGGGCGGCGTGATGGC. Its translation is CASSSDRGRRDG. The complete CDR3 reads CASSSDRGRRDGYTF.

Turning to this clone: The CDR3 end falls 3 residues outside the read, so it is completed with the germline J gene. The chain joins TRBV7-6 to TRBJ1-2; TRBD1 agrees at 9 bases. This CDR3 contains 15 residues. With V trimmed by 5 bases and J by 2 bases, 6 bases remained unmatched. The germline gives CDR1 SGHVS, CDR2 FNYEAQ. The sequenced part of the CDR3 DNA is TGTGCCAGCAGCATTTCCGGGACAGGGAACTATGGC. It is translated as CASSISGTGNYG. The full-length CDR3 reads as CASSISGTGNYGYTF. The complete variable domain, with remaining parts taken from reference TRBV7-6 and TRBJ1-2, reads GAGVSQSPRYKVTKRGQDVALRCDPISGHVSLYWYRQALGQGPEFLTYFNYEAQQDKSGLPNDRFSAERPEGSISTLTIQRTEQRDSAMYRCASSISGTGNYGYTFGSGTRLTVV.

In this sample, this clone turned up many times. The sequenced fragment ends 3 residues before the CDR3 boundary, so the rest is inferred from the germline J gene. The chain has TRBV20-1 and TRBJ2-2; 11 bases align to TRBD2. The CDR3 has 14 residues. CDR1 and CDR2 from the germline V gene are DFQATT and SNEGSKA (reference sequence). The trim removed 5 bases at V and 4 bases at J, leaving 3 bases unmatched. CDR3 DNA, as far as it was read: TGCAGTGCTCCTACTAGCGGGGGCACCGGGGAG. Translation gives CSAPTSGGTGE. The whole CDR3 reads CSAPTSGGTGELFF.

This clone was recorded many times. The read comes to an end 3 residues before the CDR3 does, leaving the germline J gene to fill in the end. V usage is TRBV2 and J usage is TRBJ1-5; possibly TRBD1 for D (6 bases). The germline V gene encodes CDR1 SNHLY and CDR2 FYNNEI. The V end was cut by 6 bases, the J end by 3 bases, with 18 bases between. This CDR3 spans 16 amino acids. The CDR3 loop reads CASSSQPGVPNQPQHF. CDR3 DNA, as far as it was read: TGTGCCAGCAGCTCTCAGCCAGGGGTTCCCAATCAGCCC.

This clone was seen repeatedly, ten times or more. The CDR3 spells CASSLRPGSNQPQHF. The covered CDR3 bases are TGCGCCAGCAGCTTGCGCCCAGGGTCCAATCAGCCC. The chain has TRBV5-1 and TRBJ1-5, with a weak D call TRBD1 (5 bases). The read ends 3 residues early relative to the CDR3; the germline J gene fills the gap. The ends were cut back, 1 base at V and 3 bases at J, with 11 bases in the middle. The length of the CDR3 is 15 residues. Germline-derived CDR1 and CDR2 are SGHRS and YFSETQ.

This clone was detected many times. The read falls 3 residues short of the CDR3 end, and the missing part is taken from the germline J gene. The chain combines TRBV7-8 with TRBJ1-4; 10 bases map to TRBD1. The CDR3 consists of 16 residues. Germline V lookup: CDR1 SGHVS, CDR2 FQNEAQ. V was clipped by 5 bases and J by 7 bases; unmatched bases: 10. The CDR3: CASSRGSGTGVEKLFF. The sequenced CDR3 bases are TGTGCCAGCAGCCGAGGAAGTGGGACAGGGGTTGAAAAA.

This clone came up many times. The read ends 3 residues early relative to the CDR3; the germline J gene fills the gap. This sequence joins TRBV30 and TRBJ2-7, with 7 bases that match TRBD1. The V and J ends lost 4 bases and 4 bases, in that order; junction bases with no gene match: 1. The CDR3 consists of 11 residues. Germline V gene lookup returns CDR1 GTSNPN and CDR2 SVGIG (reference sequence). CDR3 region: CAWTGGYEQYF. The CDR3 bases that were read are TGTGCCTGGACAGGGGGTTACGAG. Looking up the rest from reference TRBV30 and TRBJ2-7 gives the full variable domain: SQTIHQWPATLVQPVGSPLSLECTVEGTSNPNLYWYRQAAGRGLQLLFYSVGIGQISSEVPQNLSASRPQDRQFILSSKKLLLSDSGFYLCAWTGGYEQYFGPGTRLTVT.

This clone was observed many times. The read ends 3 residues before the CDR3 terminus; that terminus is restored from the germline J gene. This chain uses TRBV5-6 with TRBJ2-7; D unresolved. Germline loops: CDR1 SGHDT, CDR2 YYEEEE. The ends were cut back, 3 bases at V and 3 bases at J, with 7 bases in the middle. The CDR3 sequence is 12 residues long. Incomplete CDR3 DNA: TGTGCCAGCAGCTCCTCCTTCTACGAG. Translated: CASSSSFYE. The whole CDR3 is CASSSSFYEQYF.

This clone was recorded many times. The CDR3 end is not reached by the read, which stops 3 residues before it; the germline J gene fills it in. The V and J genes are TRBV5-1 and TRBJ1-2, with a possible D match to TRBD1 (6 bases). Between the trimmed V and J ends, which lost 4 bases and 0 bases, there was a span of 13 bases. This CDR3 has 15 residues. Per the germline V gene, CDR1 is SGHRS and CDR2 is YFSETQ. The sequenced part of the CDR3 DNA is TGCGCCAGCAGCCCGTCAGGGGCAACTAACTATGGC. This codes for CASSPSGATNYG. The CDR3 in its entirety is CASSPSGATNYGYTF.

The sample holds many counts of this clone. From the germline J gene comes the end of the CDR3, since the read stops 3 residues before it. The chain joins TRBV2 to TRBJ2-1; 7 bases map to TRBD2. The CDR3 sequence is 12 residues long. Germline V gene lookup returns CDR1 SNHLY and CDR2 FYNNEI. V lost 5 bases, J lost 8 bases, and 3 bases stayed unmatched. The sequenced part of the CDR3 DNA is TGTGCCAGCAGTAGCGGGATCGATGAG. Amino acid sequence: CASSSGIDE. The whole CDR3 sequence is CASSSGIDEQFF.

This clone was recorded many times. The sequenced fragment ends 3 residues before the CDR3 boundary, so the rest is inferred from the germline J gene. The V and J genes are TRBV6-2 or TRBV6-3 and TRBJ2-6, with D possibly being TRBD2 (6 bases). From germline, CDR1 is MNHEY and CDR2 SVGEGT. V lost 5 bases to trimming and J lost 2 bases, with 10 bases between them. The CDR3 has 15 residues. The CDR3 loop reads CASSPRGAGANVLTF. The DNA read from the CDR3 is TGTGCCAGCAGTCCCCGCGGGGCTGGGGCCAACGTC.

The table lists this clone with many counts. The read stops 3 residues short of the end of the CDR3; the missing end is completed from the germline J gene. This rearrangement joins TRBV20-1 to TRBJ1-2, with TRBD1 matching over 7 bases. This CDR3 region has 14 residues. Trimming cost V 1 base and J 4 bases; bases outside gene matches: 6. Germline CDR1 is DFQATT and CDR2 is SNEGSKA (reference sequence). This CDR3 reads CSARAGGLAYGYTF. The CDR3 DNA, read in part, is TGCAGTGCTAGAGCAGGGGGATTGGCCTATGGC.

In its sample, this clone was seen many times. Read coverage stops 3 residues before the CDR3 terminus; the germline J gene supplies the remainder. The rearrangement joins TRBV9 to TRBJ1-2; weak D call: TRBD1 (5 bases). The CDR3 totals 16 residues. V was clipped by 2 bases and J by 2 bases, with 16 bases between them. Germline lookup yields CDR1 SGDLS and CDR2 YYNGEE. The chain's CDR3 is CASSVGVGGFNYGYTF. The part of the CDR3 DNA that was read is TGTGCCAGCAGCGTCGGTGTGGGGGGTTTCAACTATGGC.

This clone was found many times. The CDR3: CASSPRISSGNTIYF. The DNA read from the CDR3 is TGTGCCAGCAGCCCCAGGATCTCCTCTGGAAACACC. The gene calls are TRBV5-5 and TRBJ1-3, with D uncertain. The read halts 3 residues ahead of the CDR3 end, with the missing end drawn from the germline J gene. The germline CDR1 and CDR2 sequences are SGHKS and YYEKEE (reference sequence). V lost 4 bases and J 0 bases, leaving 11 bases between the germline ends. This CDR3 contains 15 residues.

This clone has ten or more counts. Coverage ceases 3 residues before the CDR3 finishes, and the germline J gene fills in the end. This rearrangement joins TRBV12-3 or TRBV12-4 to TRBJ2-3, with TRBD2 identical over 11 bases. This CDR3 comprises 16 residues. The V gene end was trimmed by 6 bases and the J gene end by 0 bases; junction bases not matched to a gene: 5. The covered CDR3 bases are TGTGCCAGCAGGAACCGACTAGCGGGGAGCACAGATACG. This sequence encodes CASRNRLAGSTDT. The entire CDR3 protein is CASRNRLAGSTDTQYF.

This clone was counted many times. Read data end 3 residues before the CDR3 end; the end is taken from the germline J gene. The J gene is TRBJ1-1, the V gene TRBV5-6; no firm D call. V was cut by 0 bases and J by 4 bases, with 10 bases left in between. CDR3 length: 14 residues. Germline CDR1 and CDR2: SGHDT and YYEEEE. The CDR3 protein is CASSLGPMFTEAFF. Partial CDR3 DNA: TGTGCCAGCAGCTTGGGGCCCATGTTCACTGAA. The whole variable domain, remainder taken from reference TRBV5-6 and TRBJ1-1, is DAGVTQSPTHLIKTRGQQVTLRCSPKSGHDTVSWYQQALGQGPQFIFQYYEEEERQRGNFPDRFSGHQFPNYSSELNVNALLLGDSALYLCASSLGPMFTEAFFGQGTRLTVV.

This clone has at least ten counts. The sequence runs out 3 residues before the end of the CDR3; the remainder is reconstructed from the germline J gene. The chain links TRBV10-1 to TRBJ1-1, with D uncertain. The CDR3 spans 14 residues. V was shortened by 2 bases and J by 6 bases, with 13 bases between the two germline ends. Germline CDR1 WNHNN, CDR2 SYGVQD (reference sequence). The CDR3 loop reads CASSERLDSAEAFF. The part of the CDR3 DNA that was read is TGCGCCAGCAGTGAGCGGCTAGATTCGGCTGAA.

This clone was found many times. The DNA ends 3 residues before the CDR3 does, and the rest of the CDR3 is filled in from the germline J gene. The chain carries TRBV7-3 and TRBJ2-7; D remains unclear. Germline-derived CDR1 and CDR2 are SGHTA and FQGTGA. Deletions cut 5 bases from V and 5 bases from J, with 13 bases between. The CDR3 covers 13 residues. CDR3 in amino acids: CASSERPENEQYF. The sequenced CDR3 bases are TGTGCCAGCAGCGAGCGACCAGAGAACGAG. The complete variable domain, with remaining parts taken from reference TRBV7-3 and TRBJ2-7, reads GAGVSQTPSNKVTEKGKYVELRCDPISGHTALYWYRQSLGQGPEFLIYFQGTGAADDSGLPNDRFFAVRPEGSVSTLKIQRTERGDSAVYLCASSERPENEQYFGPGTRLTVT.